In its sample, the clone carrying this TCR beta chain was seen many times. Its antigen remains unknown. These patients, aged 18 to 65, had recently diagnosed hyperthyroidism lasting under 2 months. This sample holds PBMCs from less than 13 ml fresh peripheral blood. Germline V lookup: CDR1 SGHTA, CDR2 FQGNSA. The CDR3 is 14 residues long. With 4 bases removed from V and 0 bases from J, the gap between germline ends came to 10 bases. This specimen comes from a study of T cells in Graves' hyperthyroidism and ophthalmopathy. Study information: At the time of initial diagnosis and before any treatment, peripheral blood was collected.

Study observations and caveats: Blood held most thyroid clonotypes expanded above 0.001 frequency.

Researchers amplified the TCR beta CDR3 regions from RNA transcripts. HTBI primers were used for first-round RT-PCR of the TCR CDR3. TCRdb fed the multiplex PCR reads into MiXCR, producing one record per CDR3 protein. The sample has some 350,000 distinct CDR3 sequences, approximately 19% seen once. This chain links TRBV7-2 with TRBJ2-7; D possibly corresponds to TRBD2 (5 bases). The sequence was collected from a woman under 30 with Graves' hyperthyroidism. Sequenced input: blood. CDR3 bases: TGTGCCAGCAGCTCATTACGGGACTCCTACGAGCAGTACTTC. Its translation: CASSSLRDSYEQYF.